One sample yielded the 17 T cell receptor beta chains listed below, sequenced in a study of OX40 agonist ivuxolimab in advanced cancers. Sequenced by immunoSEQ multiplex PCR; TCRdb stores in-frame clones only, minus some. This sample has about 70,000 clones, with roughly 80% found just once. The material was CD4+ or CD8+ T cells sorted from blood, obtained in a trial of the OX40 agonist ivuxolimab. The receptors derive from an adult with an advanced solid tumor such as melanoma, head and neck, liver or kidney cancer.

This rearrangement joins TRBV2 to TRBJ2-1, with 10 bases fitting TRBD2. The CDR3 is 15 residues long. The V segment lost 2 bases and the J segment 5 bases; nucleotides outside the gene matches: 3. The germline V gene has CDR1 SNHLY and CDR2 FYNNEI. CDR3 protein: CASSELGLAHNEQFF. The CDR3 nucleotides are TGTGCCAGCAGTGAATTGGGACTAGCGCACAATGAGCAGTTCTTC.

V usage is TRBV5-4 and J usage is TRBJ1-3, with D unresolved. Germline lookup yields CDR1 SGHNT and CDR2 YYREEE (reference sequence). The CDR3 has 15 residues. Trimming stripped 4 bases from V and 0 bases from J, with 11 bases between. The CDR3 DNA sequence: TGTGCCAGCAGCCCACTTCAAAGCTCTGGAAACACCATATATTTT. Encoded protein: CASSPLQSSGNTIYF.

This clone was counted a single time. J is TRBJ1-1 and V is TRBV28; D is perhaps TRBD1 (6 bases). This CDR3 is 14 amino acids long. From germline, CDR1 is MDHEN and CDR2 SYDVKM. Trimming shortened V by 4 bases and J by 4 bases, and 13 bases separated the two germline ends. The CDR3 nucleotides are TGTGCCAGCAGTTACAGGGCTGGGGGCACTGAAGCTTTCTTT. This codes for CASSYRAGGTEAFF.

The chain employs TRBV18 and TRBJ1-4; D is unclear. This CDR3 has 15 amino acids. Trimming removed 2 bases at V and 5 bases at J, with 12 bases between. Germline CDR1 KGHSH, CDR2 LQKENI. Here the CDR3 DNA reads TGTGCCAGCTCACCAGCCGGGCAATCGAATGAAAAACTGTTTTTT. Translating it yields CASSPAGQSNEKLFF.

In its sample, this clone was seen a few times. The rearrangement joins TRBV25-1 to TRBJ2-5; maybe TRBD1 (5 bases). CDR3 length: 13 residues. Germline V gene data show CDR1 as MGHDK and CDR2 as SYGVNS. V was cut by 8 bases and J by 1 base, with 11 bases left in between. This chain's CDR3 is CASRLQGQETQYF. As DNA, the CDR3 is TGTGCCAGCCGGCTGCAGGGCCAAGAGACCCAGTACTTC.

The chain employs TRBV5-1 and TRBJ2-3, with 11 bases fitting TRBD2. The CDR3 is 19 amino acids. The junction had 14 bases not matched to a gene; V was cut back by 1 base and J by 4 bases. Germline values: CDR1 SGHRS, CDR2 YFSETQ. This CDR3 is CASSLSPTFLAGGADTQYF. In nucleotides, the CDR3 is TGCGCCAGCAGCTTGAGTCCGACCTTTCTAGCGGGAGGCGCAGATACGCAGTATTTT.

The chain joins TRBV5-1 to TRBJ1-4; TRBD1 matches 9 bases. J lost 3 bases, V lost 4 bases, and 7 bases had no gene match. CDR3 length: 16 amino acids. Germline V gene sequence: CDR1 SGHRS, CDR2 YFSETQ. The CDR3 nucleotides are TGCGCCAGCAGCCCTGAGACAGGGGGTTCTAATGAAAAACTGTTTTTT. Its protein product is CASSPETGGSNEKLFF. The variable domain in full, completed from reference TRBV5-1 and TRBJ1-4, reads KAGVTQTPRYLIKTRGQQVTLSCSPISGHRSVSWYQQTPGQGLQFLFEYFSETQRNKGNFPGRFSGRQFSNSRSEMNVSTLELGDSALYLCASSPETGGSNEKLFFGSGTQLSVL.

The sample holds a few counts of this clone. This chain links TRBV28 with TRBJ2-6; D remains ambiguous. V was trimmed by 6 bases and J by 4 bases, leaving 13 bases between them. The CDR3 runs to 15 residues. Germline V gene data show CDR1 as MDHEN and CDR2 as SYDVKM. This CDR3 reads CASRPPSLGANVLTF. The CDR3 DNA reads as TGTGCCAGCAGACCACCGAGCCTAGGGGCCAACGTCCTGACTTTC.

The V and J genes are TRBV5-1 and TRBJ1-4; the D is unclear. Germline V gene data show CDR1 as SGHRS and CDR2 as YFSETQ. The V and J ends lost 1 base and 0 bases respectively, with 13 bases between them. CDR3 length equals 17 residues. CDR3 protein: CASSLTPRKATNEKLFF. Written as DNA, the CDR3 is TGCGCCAGCAGCTTGACCCCTCGAAAGGCAACTAATGAAAAACTGTTTTTT.

CDR3 loop: CASSLIGTGNTEAFF. The CDR3, as DNA: TGTGCCAGCAGCTTAATAGGTACGGGGAACACTGAAGCTTTCTTT. The rearrangement joins TRBV7-2 to TRBJ1-1; unclear D gene. Germline CDR1 and CDR2: SGHTA and FQGNSA. V was clipped by 2 bases and J by 1 base, with 11 bases between them. The CDR3 is made up of 15 amino acids.

V and J are TRBV9 and TRBJ2-3; D remains unclear. The CDR3 extends over 15 amino acids. With 0 bases removed from V and 0 bases from J, the gap between germline ends came to 8 bases. CDR1 and CDR2 (germline): SGDLS, YYNGEE. The chain's CDR3 is CASSVALRSTDTQYF. CDR3 DNA: TGTGCCAGCAGCGTAGCTCTCCGAAGCACAGATACGCAGTATTTT. Complete variable domain (other parts from reference TRBV9 and TRBJ2-3): DSGVTQTPKHLITATGQRVTLRCSPRSGDLSVYWYQQSLDQGLQFLIQYYNGEERAKGNILERFSAQQFPDLHSELNLSSLELGDSALYFCASSVALRSTDTQYFGPGTRLTVL.

The J gene is TRBJ2-5, the V gene TRBV18; 8 positions match TRBD1. Germline CDR1 KGHSH, CDR2 LQKENI. The CDR3 consists of 15 residues. V shed 5 bases, J shed 3 bases, and the junction held 8 bases outside the gene matches. The CDR3 sequence: CASSSRTGKKETQYF. CDR3 sequence (DNA): TGTGCCAGCTCATCCCGGACAGGGAAGAAAGAGACCCAGTACTTC. Looking up the rest from reference TRBV18 and TRBJ2-5 gives the full variable domain: NAGVMQNPRHLVRRRGQEARLRCSPMKGHSHVYWYRQLPEEGLKFMVYLQKENIIDESGMPKERFSAEFPKEGPSILRIQQVVRGDSAAYFCASSSRTGKKETQYFGPGTRLLVL.

This clone has a single count. This chain joins TRBV10-2 and TRBJ2-1; 11 positions agree with TRBD2. Trimming at V came to 7 bases and at J to 2 bases, leaving 13 bases not matched to a gene. The CDR3 runs to 18 residues. Germline V lookup: CDR1 WSHSY, CDR2 SAAADI. The CDR3 here is CASIRLAGSPLPYNEQFF. DNA for the CDR3: TGCGCCAGCATCAGACTAGCGGGGAGCCCCCTCCCCTACAATGAGCAGTTCTTC.

This clone was counted once. The J gene is TRBJ2-7, the V gene TRBV29-1, with 12 bases lining up with TRBD2. The CDR3 sequence is 13 residues long. Germline CDR1 SQVTM, CDR2 ANQGSEA. After removal of 7 bases from V and 0 bases from J, the junction contained 1 base not matched to a gene. DNA of the CDR3: TGCAGCGCGACTAGCGGGAGCTCCTACGAGCAGTACTTC. This gives the protein CSATSGSSYEQYF.

DNA of the CDR3: TGTGCCAGTAGTATCGGGGATGGCTACACCTTC. It yields the protein CASSIGDGYTF. V gene TRBV19 combines with J gene TRBJ1-2; D unresolved. Germline V lookup: CDR1 LNHDA, CDR2 SQIVND (reference sequence). The length of the CDR3 is 11 residues. Deletions cut 3 bases from V and 6 bases from J, with 5 bases between.

J is TRBJ1-3 and V is TRBV28; D perhaps matches TRBD1 (5 bases). The CDR3 consists of 14 residues. Looked up from germline, CDR1 is MDHEN and CDR2 is SYDVKM. Trimming cost V 5 bases and J 10 bases, with 18 bases left between them. The CDR3: CASSPPGTPGTIYF. The CDR3 DNA reads TGTGCCAGCAGTCCGCCCGGGACCCCCGGAACCATATATTTT.

The chain has TRBV11-2 and TRBJ1-5; 8 bases agree with TRBD1. The V gene's germline CDR1 is SGHAT and CDR2 FQNNGV. The J segment lost 5 bases and the V segment lost 3 bases, leaving 6 bases of the junction unmatched. This CDR3 comprises 15 residues. This CDR3 reads CASSLVRGRDQPQHF. The DNA of the CDR3 is TGTGCCAGCAGCTTGGTCAGGGGGCGAGATCAGCCCCAGCATTTT. The complete variable domain, with remaining parts taken from reference TRBV11-2 and TRBJ1-5, reads EAGVAQSPRYKIIEKRQSVAFWCNPISGHATLYWYQQILGQGPKLLIQFQNNGVVDDSQLPKDRFSAERLKGVDSTLKIQPAKLEDSAVYLCASSLVRGRDQPQHFGDGTRLSIL.